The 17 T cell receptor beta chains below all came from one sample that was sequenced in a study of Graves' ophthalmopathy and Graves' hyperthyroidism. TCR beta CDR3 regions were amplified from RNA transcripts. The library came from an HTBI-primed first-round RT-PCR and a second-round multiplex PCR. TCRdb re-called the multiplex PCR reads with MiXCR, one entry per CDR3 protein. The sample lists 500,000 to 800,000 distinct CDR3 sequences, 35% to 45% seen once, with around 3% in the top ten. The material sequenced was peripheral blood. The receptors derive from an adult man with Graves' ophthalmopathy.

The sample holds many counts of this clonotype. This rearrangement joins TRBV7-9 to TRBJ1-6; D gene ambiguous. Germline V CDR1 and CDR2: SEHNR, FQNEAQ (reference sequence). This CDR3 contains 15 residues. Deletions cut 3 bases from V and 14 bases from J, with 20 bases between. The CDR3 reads CASSLTQPALGSLHF. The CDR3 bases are TGTGCCAGCAGCTTGACTCAACCGGCTCTCGGCTCCCTCCACTTT.

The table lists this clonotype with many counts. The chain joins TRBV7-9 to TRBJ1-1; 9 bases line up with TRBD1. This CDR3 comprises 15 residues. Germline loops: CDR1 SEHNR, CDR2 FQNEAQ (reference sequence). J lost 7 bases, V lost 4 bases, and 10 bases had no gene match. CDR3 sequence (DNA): TGTGCCAGCAGCTGGGACAGGGAGGGTTTTAATGAAGCTTTCTTT. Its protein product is CASSWDREGFNEAFF. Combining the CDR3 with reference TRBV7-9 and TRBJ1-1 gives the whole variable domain DTGVSQNPRHKITKRGQNVTFRCDPISEHNRLYWYRQTLGQGPEFLTYFQNEAQLEKSRLLSDRFSAERPKGSFSTLEIQRTEQGDSAMYLCASSWDREGFNEAFFGQGTRLTVV.

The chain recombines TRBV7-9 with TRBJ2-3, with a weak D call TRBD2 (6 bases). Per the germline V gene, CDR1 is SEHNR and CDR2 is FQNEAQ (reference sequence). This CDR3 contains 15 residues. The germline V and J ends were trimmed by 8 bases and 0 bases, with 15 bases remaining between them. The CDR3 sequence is CASLRAGSSTDTQYF. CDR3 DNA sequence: TGTGCCAGCTTACGGGCGGGGTCTAGCACAGATACGCAGTATTTT.

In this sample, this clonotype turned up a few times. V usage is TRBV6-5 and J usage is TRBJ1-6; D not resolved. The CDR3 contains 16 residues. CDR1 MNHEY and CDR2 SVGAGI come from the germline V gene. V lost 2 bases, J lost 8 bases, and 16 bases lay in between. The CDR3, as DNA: TGTGCCAGCAGTTACGGAGCCCGCGGGTCGGATTCACCCCTCCACTTT. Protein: CASSYGARGSDSPLHF.

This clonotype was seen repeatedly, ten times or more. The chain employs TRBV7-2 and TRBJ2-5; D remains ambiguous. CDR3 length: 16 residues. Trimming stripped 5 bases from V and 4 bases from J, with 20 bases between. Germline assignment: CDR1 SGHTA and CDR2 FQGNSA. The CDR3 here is CASSPQRIEGGETQYF. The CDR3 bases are TGTGCCAGCAGCCCCCAGCGTATAGAAGGTGGAGAGACCCAGTACTTC.

The CDR3 here is CASSYGGQGTGELFF. For the CDR3, the DNA is TGTGCCAGCAGCTACGGGGGACAGGGGACCGGGGAGCTGTTTTTT. The chain joins TRBV10-3 to TRBJ2-2; the match to TRBD1 covers 10 bases. Looked up from germline, CDR1 is ENHRY and CDR2 is SYGVKD. The CDR3 length is 15 residues. Trimming cost V 10 bases and J 5 bases; bases outside gene matches: 10.

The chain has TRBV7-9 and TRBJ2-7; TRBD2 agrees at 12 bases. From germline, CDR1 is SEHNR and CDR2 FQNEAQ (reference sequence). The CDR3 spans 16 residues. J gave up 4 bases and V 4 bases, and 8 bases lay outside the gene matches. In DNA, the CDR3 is TGTGCCAGCAGCTCCGCTAGCGGGAGGGCCTATTACGAGCAGTACTTC. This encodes CASSSASGRAYYEQYF.

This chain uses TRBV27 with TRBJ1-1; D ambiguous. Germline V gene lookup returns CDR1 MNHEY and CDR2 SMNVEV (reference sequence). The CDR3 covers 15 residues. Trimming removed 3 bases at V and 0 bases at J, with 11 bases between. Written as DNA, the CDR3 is TGTGCCAGCAGTTTGACCCTGTTCATGAACACTGAAGCTTTCTTT. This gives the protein CASSLTLFMNTEAFF.

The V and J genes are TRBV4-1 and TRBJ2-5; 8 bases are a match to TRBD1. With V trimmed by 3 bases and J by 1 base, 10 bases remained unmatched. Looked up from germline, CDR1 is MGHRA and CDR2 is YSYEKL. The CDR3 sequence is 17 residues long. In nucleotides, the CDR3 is TGCGCCAGCAGCCATCCCGCCCGGGACAGGCGCCAAGAGACCCAGTACTTC. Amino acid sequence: CASSHPARDRRQETQYF.

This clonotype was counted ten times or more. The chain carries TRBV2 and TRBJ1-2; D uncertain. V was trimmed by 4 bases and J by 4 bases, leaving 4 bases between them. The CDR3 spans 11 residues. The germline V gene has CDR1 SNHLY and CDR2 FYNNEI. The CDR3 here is CASSVTYGYTF. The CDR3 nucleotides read TGTGCCAGCAGTGTGACCTATGGCTACACCTTC.

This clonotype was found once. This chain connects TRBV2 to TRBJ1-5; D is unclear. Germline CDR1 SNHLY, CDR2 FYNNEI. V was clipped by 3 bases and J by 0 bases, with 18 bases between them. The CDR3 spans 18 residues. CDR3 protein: CASSEAVGRGNSNQPQHF. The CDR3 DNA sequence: TGTGCCAGCAGTGAGGCTGTAGGAAGAGGGAATAGCAATCAGCCCCAGCATTTT. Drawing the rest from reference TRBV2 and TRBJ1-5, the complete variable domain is EPEVTQTPSHQVTQMGQEVILRCVPISNHLYFYWYRQILGQKVEFLVSFYNNEISEKSEIFDDQFSVERPDGSNFTLKIRSTKLEDSAMYFCASSEAVGRGNSNQPQHFGDGTRLSIL.

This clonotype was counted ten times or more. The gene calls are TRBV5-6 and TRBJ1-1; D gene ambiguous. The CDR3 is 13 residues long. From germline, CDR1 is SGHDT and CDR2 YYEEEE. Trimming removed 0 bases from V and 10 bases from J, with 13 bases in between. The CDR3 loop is CASSLERRAGAFF. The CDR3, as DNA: TGTGCCAGCAGCTTGGAAAGGAGGGCTGGAGCTTTCTTT.

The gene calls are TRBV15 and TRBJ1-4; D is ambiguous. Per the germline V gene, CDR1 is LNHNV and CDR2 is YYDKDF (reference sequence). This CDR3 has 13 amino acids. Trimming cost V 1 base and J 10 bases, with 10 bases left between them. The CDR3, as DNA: TGTGCCACCAGCAGAGTAGTCGCGGGAAAACTGTTTTTT. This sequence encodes CATSRVVAGKLFF.

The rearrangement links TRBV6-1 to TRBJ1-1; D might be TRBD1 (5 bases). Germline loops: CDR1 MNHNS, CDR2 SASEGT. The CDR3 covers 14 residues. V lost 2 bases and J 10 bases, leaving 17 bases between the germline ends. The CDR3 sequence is CASSETATYGGAFF. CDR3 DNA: TGTGCCAGCAGTGAAACGGCGACTTACGGGGGAGCTTTCTTT.

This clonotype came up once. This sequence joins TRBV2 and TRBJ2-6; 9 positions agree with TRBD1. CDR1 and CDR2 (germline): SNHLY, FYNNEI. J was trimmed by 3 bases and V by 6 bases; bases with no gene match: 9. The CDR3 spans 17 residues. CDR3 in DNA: TGTGCCAGCAGCCAGAGGACAGGGGTCCTTGGGGCCAACGTCCTGACTTTC. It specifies CASSQRTGVLGANVLTF. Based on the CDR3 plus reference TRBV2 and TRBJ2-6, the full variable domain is EPEVTQTPSHQVTQMGQEVILRCVPISNHLYFYWYRQILGQKVEFLVSFYNNEISEKSEIFDDQFSVERPDGSNFTLKIRSTKLEDSAMYFCASSQRTGVLGANVLTFGAGSRLTVL.

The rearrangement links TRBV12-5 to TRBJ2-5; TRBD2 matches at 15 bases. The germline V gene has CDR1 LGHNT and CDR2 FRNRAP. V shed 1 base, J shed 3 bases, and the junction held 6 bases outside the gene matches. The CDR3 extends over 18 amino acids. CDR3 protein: CASGLAKGLAGGEETQYF. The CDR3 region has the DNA TGTGCTAGTGGTTTGGCGAAGGGACTAGCGGGGGGCGAAGAGACCCAGTACTTC.

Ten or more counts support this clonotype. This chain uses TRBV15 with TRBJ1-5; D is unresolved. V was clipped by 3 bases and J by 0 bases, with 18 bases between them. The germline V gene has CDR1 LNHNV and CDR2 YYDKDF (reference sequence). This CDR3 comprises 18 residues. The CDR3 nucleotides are TGTGCCACCAGCAGGGGCCTCATTCCTGGGGATAGCAATCAGCCCCAGCATTTT. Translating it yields CATSRGLIPGDSNQPQHF.